This TCR beta chain was found in a study of cytomegalovirus exposure and HLA in healthy donors. This CDR3 region has 14 residues. The germline V gene encodes CDR1 LNHDA and CDR2 SQIVND (reference sequence). Trimming cost V 1 base and J 1 base, with 7 bases left between them. The PCR ran on 60 Vbeta and 13 Jbeta primers. Sequencing was performed with immunoSEQ multiplex PCR; in TCRdb, only in-frame clones are kept and a portion is missing. The sample consists of about 100,000 clones, 80% to 85% of them appearing once. To note about this clone: Its antigen remains unidentified.

Study results and limitations: Later work associated 16,951 TCR beta sequences with HLA alleles at 0.05 false discovery rate. One variant, a missense change in DCLRE1C, was linked in a later analysis to TCR beta V- and J-gene trimming.

Sequencing was done on a sample of PBMCs. J is TRBJ1-1 and V is TRBV19; D remains unclear. The TCR was taken from a woman aged 70-85 years in good health and CMV-seropositive. This CDR3 is CASSIVGRNTEAFF. In nucleotides, the CDR3 is TGTGCCAGTAGTATAGTAGGGAGGAACACTGAAGCTTTCTTT.